The rows below give T cell receptor beta chains drawn from one sample of a study of blood T cell repertoires in COVID-19. Clones were read by immunoSEQ multiplex PCR, and TCRdb kept only the in-frame ones, dropping some. The sample contains roughly 310,000 clones, 85% to 90% of which appear only once. Material: peripheral blood. All receptors derive from a woman in her 30s with COVID-19, enrolled during active disease. Both conserved end residues are trimmed from each CDR3. The order of the fields is V gene, J gene, CDR3 protein.

TRBV30	TRBJ1-2	AWAPGLQLYGYT
TRBV3-1/TRBV3-2	TRBJ2-3	ASSQDTRVTGADTQY
TRBV5-1	TRBJ1-2	ASSLGQQTNYGYT
TRBV6-5	TRBJ1-1	ASTPRGNTEAF
TRBV15	TRBJ1-5	ATSRDLGQGDQPQH
TRBV15	TRBJ1-3	ATSKDSHSGNTIY
TRBV29-1	TRBJ2-6	SVDRDSGANVLT
TRBV5-1	TRBJ2-3	ASSLAGVGTDTQY
TRBV10-3	TRBJ2-1	AIRDSYNEQF
TRBV5-1	TRBJ2-7	ASSLGQGAEQY
TRBV19	TRBJ1-4	ASSAPTGQGEKLF
TRBV12-3/TRBV12-4	TRBJ1-1	ASSFVGDTEAF